Listed below are T cell receptor beta chains from one sample, sequenced in a study of CXCR3-negative and CXCR3-positive naive CD8 T cells. TCRdb re-analyzed the 5' RACE reads; it lists each CDR3 protein once, without DNA. Seen in this sample are 70,000 to 100,000 distinct CDR3 sequences; the ten most common clones hold around 1.8%. The source material was naive CXCR3- CD8+ T cells from blood. The receptors derive from a human donor in good health. Some clones in this sample may be carry-over from other donors' samples. Each CDR3 is given with its conserved first and last residue.

j_call,v_call,cdr3_aa
TRBJ2-1,TRBV28,CASGYRGIYNEQFF
TRBJ2-4,TRBV20-1,CSARTATEAKNIQYF
TRBJ1-5,TRBV12-3/TRBV12-4,CASRRGVEDQPQHF
TRBJ2-5,TRBV18,CASYDGDAGPYQETQYF
TRBJ2-5,TRBV12-3/TRBV12-4,CASSSSTSVQETQYF
TRBJ1-1,TRBV6-6,CASSYSDGHTEAFF
TRBJ2-7,TRBV29-1,CSARDDSYEQYF
TRBJ2-1,TRBV12-3/TRBV12-4,CATSVGQYNEQFF
TRBJ1-4,TRBV12-3/TRBV12-4,CASSLTAPGEKLFF
TRBJ2-5,TRBV29-1,CSVDKLAGGQETQYF
TRBJ1-1,TRBV5-1,CASSLEGAEAFF
TRBJ2-2,TRBV29-1,CSASRDTGELFF
TRBJ1-1,TRBV14,CASSQWGQGAFF
TRBJ1-1,TRBV7-9,CASSFMGLDTEAFF
TRBJ2-2,TRBV12-3/TRBV12-4,CASSSPGLANTGELFF
TRBJ2-2,TRBV28,CASSLRGRLAGELFF
TRBJ2-7,TRBV5-1,CASTPLAGGYNEQFF
TRBJ2-3,TRBV7-2,CASSLWTGLAGGPADTQYF
TRBJ2-1,TRBV4-1,CASSQDPDSDEQFF
TRBJ2-5,TRBV28,CASRTLQGVRETQYF